A selection of T cell receptor beta chains follows, all from one sample in a study of cytomegalovirus exposure and HLA in healthy donors. Measured with immunoSEQ multiplex PCR; TCRdb has only the in-frame clones, and not every one. Of about 120,000 clones in the sample, more than 60% were seen once. The sample was PBMCs. These receptors came from a man aged 18-30 years in good health and CMV-seronegative. CDR3s include the opening cysteine and the closing phenylalanine or tryptophan. The D gene is left open where the match is weak. The listing skips clone size in some rows; elsewhere it reads once, few, many or a size class.

NA	TRBJ2-6	TRBD2	TRBV29-1	CSLRTSGGSGANVLTF	TGCAGCCTTAGGACTAGCGGGGGCTCTGGGGCCAACGTCCTGACTTTC
NA	TRBJ1-1	NA	TRBV7-6	CASSLFLEGKNTEAFF	TGTGCCAGCAGCTTATTTTTGGAGGGCAAGAACACTGAAGCTTTCTTT
NA	TRBJ1-2	TRBD1	TRBV14	CASSERPGQGYGYTF	TGTGCCAGCTCGGAAAGACCGGGACAGGGGTATGGCTACACCTTC
NA	TRBJ2-1	TRBD2	TRBV28	CASSPGLAAEQFF	TGTGCCAGCAGTCCGGGACTAGCTGCTGAGCAGTTCTTC
NA	TRBJ2-2	NA	TRBV7-2	CASSLDPGGELFF	TGTGCCAGCAGCCTTGACCCAGGCGGGGAGCTGTTTTTT
NA	TRBJ2-2	TRBD1	TRBV9	CASSPGQGTTGELFF	TGTGCCAGCAGCCCCGGACAGGGTACCACCGGGGAGCTGTTTTTT
once	TRBJ2-5	TRBD1	TRBV5-4	CASSLDRGQEQYF	TGTGCCAGCAGCCTCGACAGGGGCCAGGAGCAGTACTTC
few	TRBJ2-7	NA	TRBV5-4	CASSLDSSSYEQYF	TGTGCCAGCAGCTTGGACAGTAGCTCCTACGAGCAGTACTTC
NA	TRBJ2-1	NA	TRBV6-5	CASSGLNHEQFF	TGTGCCAGCAGCGGACTGAACCATGAGCAGTTCTTC
NA	TRBJ2-7	NA	TRBV7-9	CASSLAHTYEQYF	TGTGCCAGCAGCTTGGCACATACCTACGAGCAGTACTTC
once	TRBJ2-5	TRBD1	TRBV7-9	CASSPGTEETQYF	TGTGCCAGCAGCCCCGGGACAGAAGAGACCCAGTACTTC
NA	TRBJ2-7	NA	TRBV27	CASSLIGAPGYEQYF	TGTGCCAGCAGTTTGATTGGGGCCCCTGGGTACGAGCAGTACTTC
NA	TRBJ1-2	NA	TRBV19	CASTVQVNYGYTF	TGTGCCAGTACCGTCCAGGTTAACTATGGCTACACCTTC
few	TRBJ2-7	NA	TRBV7-2	CASSPGVGSSREQYF	TGTGCCAGCAGCCCGGGTGTCGGGAGCTCTCGCGAGCAGTACTTC
few	TRBJ1-1	NA	TRBV2	CASSDGRGGANTEAFF	TGTGCCAGCAGTGACGGGCGGGGGGGGGCAAACACTGAAGCTTTCTTT
NA	TRBJ2-1	NA	TRBV5-1	CASSLQGWKVVRNEQFF	TGCGCCAGCAGCTTACAGGGTTGGAAGGTGGTTCGGAATGAGCAGTTCTTC
NA	TRBJ1-1	TRBD1	TRBV27	CASATGIWTEAFF	TGTGCCAGCGCGACAGGGATTTGGACTGAAGCTTTCTTT
NA	TRBJ2-7	NA	TRBV25-1	CASSLGGYEQYF	TGTGCCAGCAGTCTAGGTGGCTACGAGCAGTACTTC
NA	TRBJ2-7	TRBD1	TRBV10-2	CATGQGEYEQYF	TGCGCCACCGGACAGGGCGAATACGAGCAGTACTTC
NA	TRBJ2-7	TRBD1	TRBV11-2	CASSLAAQGVYEQYF	TGTGCCAGCAGCTTAGCCGCACAGGGGGTCTACGAGCAGTACTTC
NA	TRBJ1-3	NA	TRBV6-5	CASSSGGRGNTIYF	TGTGCCAGCAGTTCTGGGGGCCGGGGAAACACCATATATTTT
NA	TRBJ2-5	TRBD2	TRBV19	CASRIGRGAVETQYF	TGTGCCAGTAGGATCGGGCGGGGGGCGGTGGAGACCCAGTACTTC